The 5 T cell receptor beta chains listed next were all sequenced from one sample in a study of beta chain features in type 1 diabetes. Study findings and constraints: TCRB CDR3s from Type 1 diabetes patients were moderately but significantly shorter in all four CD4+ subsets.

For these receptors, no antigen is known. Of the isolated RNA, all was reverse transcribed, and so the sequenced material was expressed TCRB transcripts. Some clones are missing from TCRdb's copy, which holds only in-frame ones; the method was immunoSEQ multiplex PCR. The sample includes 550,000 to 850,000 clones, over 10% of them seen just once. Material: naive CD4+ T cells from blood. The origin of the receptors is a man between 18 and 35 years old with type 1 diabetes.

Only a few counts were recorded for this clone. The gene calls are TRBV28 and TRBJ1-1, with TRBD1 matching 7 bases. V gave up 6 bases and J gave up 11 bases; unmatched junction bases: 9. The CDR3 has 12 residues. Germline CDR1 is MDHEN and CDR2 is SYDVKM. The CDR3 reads CASSGTVVGAFF. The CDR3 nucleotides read TGTGCCAGCAGCGGGACAGTCGTGGGGGCTTTCTTT.

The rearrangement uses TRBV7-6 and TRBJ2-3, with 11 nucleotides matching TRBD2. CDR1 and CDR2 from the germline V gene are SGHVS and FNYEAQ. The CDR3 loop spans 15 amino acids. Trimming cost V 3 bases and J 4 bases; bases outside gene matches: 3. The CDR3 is CASSFSGGASDTQYF. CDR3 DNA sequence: TGTGCCAGCAGCTTTAGCGGGGGGGCCTCAGATACGCAGTATTTT.

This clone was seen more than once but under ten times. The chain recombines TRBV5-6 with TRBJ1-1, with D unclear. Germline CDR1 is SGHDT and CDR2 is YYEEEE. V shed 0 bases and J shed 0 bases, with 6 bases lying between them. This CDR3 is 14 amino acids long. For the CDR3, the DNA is TGTGCCAGCAGCTTGGACGGGATGAACACTGAAGCTTTCTTT. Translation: CASSLDGMNTEAFF.

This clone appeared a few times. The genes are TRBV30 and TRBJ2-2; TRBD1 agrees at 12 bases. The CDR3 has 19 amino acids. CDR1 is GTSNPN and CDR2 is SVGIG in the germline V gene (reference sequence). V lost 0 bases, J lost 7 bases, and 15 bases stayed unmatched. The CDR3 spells CAWSVRNFRGQGAIGELFF. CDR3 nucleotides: TGTGCCTGGAGTGTACGAAATTTTAGGGGACAGGGGGCTATCGGGGAGCTGTTTTTT.

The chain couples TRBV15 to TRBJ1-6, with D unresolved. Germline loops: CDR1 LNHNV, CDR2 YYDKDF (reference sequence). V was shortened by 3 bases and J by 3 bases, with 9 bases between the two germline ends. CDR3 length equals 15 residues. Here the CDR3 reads CATSSGYSYNSPLHF. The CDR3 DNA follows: TGTGCCACCAGCAGCGGTTATAGCTATAATTCACCCCTCCACTTT.